This T cell receptor beta chain derives from a study of T cell responses to AZD1222 COVID-19 vaccine. This CDR3 has 12 amino acids. Germline V lookup: CDR1 MRHNA, CDR2 SNTAGT. V was trimmed by 2 bases and J by 12 bases, leaving 8 bases between them. Some clones are missing from TCRdb's copy, which holds only in-frame ones; the method was immunoSEQ multiplex PCR. The sample has around 120,000 clones; 90% to 95% are singletons. The material was peripheral blood, obtained on day 0 of AZD1222 vaccination. The chain is built from TRBV6-4 and TRBJ1-6; D unresolved. The origin of this receptor is an adult in good health. The CDR3 loop reads CASSDRGLPLHF. CDR3 coding DNA: TGTGCCAGCAGTGACCGTGGATTACCCCTCCACTTT.